The 28 T cell receptor beta chains below come from one sample, sequenced in a study of T cells in Graves' hyperthyroidism and ophthalmopathy. Amplified TCR beta CDR3 regions derived from RNA transcripts. First-round RT-PCR with HTBI primers amplified the TCR CDR3 region. TCRdb processed the multiplex PCR reads anew with MiXCR; each CDR3 protein has one entry. The sample gives some 620,000 distinct CDR3 sequences, 15% to 20% of which show up once; 3.8% is in the top ten. The sequencing input was blood. All receptors derive from a woman aged 25 to 39 with Graves' hyperthyroidism.

The V call is TRBV20-1, the J call TRBJ2-5, with 11 bases aligning to TRBD2. This CDR3 contains 16 residues. The V gene's germline CDR1 is DFQATT and CDR2 SNEGSKA (reference sequence). V lost 3 bases, J lost 5 bases, and 11 bases stayed unmatched. For the CDR3, the DNA is TGCAGTGCTAGGGGCCCCCCACTAGCGGGAGAGGAGACCCAGTACTTC. It codes for CSARGPPLAGEETQYF.

This clonotype was detected many times. J is TRBJ1-5 and V is TRBV18; TRBD1 agrees at 7 bases. Germline-derived CDR1 and CDR2 are KGHSH and LQKENI. After removal of 3 bases from V and 6 bases from J, the junction contained 8 bases not matched to a gene. The CDR3 is made up of 15 amino acids. CDR3 coding DNA: TGTGCCAGCTCACCCCAAAAGGGGGCAAGTCAGCCCCAGCATTTT. It specifies CASSPQKGASQPQHF.

This clonotype came up many times. The CDR3 protein is CASQGTHYSNQPQHF. In DNA form, the CDR3 reads TGTGCCAGTCAAGGGACTCACTATAGCAATCAGCCCCAGCATTTT. The chain carries TRBV28 and TRBJ1-5, with a tentative D call TRBD1 (5 bases). V gave up 9 bases and J gave up 0 bases, with 15 bases separating them. This CDR3 has 15 amino acids. The germline V gene has CDR1 MDHEN and CDR2 SYDVKM.

This clonotype occurred many times. This CDR3 is CARVGQGSAEAFF. The CDR3 nucleotides are TGTGCCAGGGTGGGACAGGGGTCGGCTGAAGCTTTCTTT. This rearrangement joins TRBV2 to TRBJ1-1; 10 positions match TRBD1. This CDR3 contains 13 residues. J gave up 6 bases and V 9 bases, and 7 bases lay outside the gene matches. Germline V gene lookup returns CDR1 SNHLY and CDR2 FYNNEI.

This clonotype was counted at least ten times. The chain has TRBV7-8 and TRBJ2-1; no clear D. V lost 5 bases and J lost 6, with 11 bases in between. The CDR3 length is 13 residues. Looked up from germline, CDR1 is SGHVS and CDR2 is FQNEAQ. CDR3 DNA sequence: TGTGCCAGCAGCCTCCACCTGTCCAATGAGCAGTTCTTC. Translated: CASSLHLSNEQFF.

The chain joins TRBV10-1 to TRBJ2-5; 7 nucleotides match TRBD2. The germline V gene has CDR1 WNHNN and CDR2 SYGVQD (reference sequence). CDR3 length equals 13 residues. V shed 4 bases, J shed 5 bases, and the junction held 4 bases outside the gene matches. CDR3 loop: CASSAGGIETQYF. The CDR3 bases are TGCGCCAGCAGTGCCGGGGGGATTGAGACCCAGTACTTC.

This clonotype was counted between two and nine times. The CDR3 bases are TGTGCCTGGAGTGTAGGGGCCCGATCAGAGCAGTACTTC. Translated, it gives CAWSVGARSEQYF. V is TRBV30 and J is TRBJ2-7, with a tentative D call TRBD1 (5 bases). The CDR3 extends over 13 amino acids. V lost 0 bases and J 7 bases, leaving 13 bases between the germline ends. Germline loops: CDR1 GTSNPN, CDR2 SVGIG (reference sequence).

The chain has TRBV5-6 and TRBJ2-4; 8 bases line up with TRBD2. V shed 4 bases, J shed 7 bases, and the junction held 13 bases outside the gene matches. Germline V gene sequence: CDR1 SGHDT, CDR2 YYEEEE. This CDR3 spans 16 amino acids. In DNA, the CDR3 is TGTGCCAGCAGCAGCCGGGGGGGAGGGTCGAGGAACATTCAGTACTTC. This codes for CASSSRGGGSRNIQYF.

The chain employs TRBV9 and TRBJ2-6; 13 bases map to TRBD2. With V trimmed by 4 bases and J by 3 bases, 4 bases remained unmatched. The CDR3 is 17 residues long. CDR1 SGDLS and CDR2 YYNGEE come from the germline V gene. As DNA, the CDR3 is TGTGCCAGCAGCATGGGACTAGCGGGATTTGGGGCCAACGTCCTGACTTTC. Translated, it gives CASSMGLAGFGANVLTF.

The rearrangement uses TRBV11-2 and TRBJ2-1; 7 nucleotides match TRBD2. V was clipped by 5 bases and J by 9 bases; unmatched bases: 16. Germline V gene sequence: CDR1 SGHAT, CDR2 FQNNGV. The CDR3 spans 16 residues. The CDR3 spells CASSLGGSGEYVEQFF. As DNA, the CDR3 is TGTGCCAGCAGCCTGGGCGGGAGCGGGGAATACGTTGAGCAGTTCTTC. The whole variable domain, remainder taken from reference TRBV11-2 and TRBJ2-1, is EAGVAQSPRYKIIEKRQSVAFWCNPISGHATLYWYQQILGQGPKLLIQFQNNGVVDDSQLPKDRFSAERLKGVDSTLKIQPAKLEDSAVYLCASSLGGSGEYVEQFFGPGTRLTVL.

The rearrangement links TRBV5-1 to TRBJ2-1, with a tentative D call TRBD2 (5 bases). The V and J ends lost 1 base and 9 bases respectively, with 11 bases between them. The CDR3 runs 13 residues. Germline CDR1 is SGHRS and CDR2 is YFSETQ. The CDR3 region has the DNA TGCGCCAGCAGCTTGTTCGGGGTCCGTGAGCAGTTCTTC. As protein: CASSLFGVREQFF.

Remarks on this clonotype: An end of the junction does not agree with germline; a read error may underlie this. The chain has TRBV7-3 and TRBJ2-7, with a possible D match to TRBD2 (5 bases). Germline V gives CDR1 SGHTA, CDR2 FQGTGA. This CDR3 is built from 16 residues. The CDR3 DNA follows: TGCGCCAGCAGCCAAGAATTCCCGGCTAGCAGCTACGAGCAGTACTTC. This sequence encodes CASSQEFPASSYEQYF.

There are many counts of this clonotype. The chain employs TRBV2 and TRBJ2-5; 11 bases align to TRBD2. This CDR3 has 14 amino acids. The J segment lost 0 bases and the V segment lost 8 bases, leaving 2 bases of the junction unmatched. Germline CDR1 SNHLY, CDR2 FYNNEI. The CDR3, as DNA: TGTGCCAGCCGGGGACTAGCGGACCAAGAGACCCAGTACTTC. Encoded protein: CASRGLADQETQYF.

In its sample, this clonotype was seen many times. The chain recombines TRBV7-3 with TRBJ2-3; D uncertain. The V gene lost 0 bases and the J gene lost 6 bases, with 10 bases spanning the gap. The V gene's germline CDR1 is SGHTA and CDR2 FQGTGA. This CDR3 comprises 14 residues. Here the CDR3 reads CASSLTDSGDTQYF. In DNA, the CDR3 is TGTGCCAGCAGCTTAACGGATTCCGGGGATACGCAGTATTTT.

This clonotype was seen at least ten times. The chain combines TRBV11-3 with TRBJ2-3, with a weak D call TRBD1 (6 bases). Trimming removed 4 bases from V and 3 bases from J, with 20 bases in between. The germline V gene has CDR1 SGHNT and CDR2 YENEEA. The CDR3 runs to 17 residues. The CDR3 coding sequence is TGTGCCAGCAGCTCGAACACAGGGACCCGGATAACAGATACGCAGTATTTT. Residues: CASSSNTGTRITDTQYF.

In its sample, this clonotype was seen many times. The J gene is TRBJ2-5, the V gene TRBV20-1; 10 bases agree with TRBD1. Germline assignment: CDR1 DFQATT and CDR2 SNEGSKA (reference sequence). This CDR3 contains 18 residues. The junction had 15 bases not matched to a gene; V was cut back by 3 bases and J by 2 bases. The CDR3 bases are TGCAGTGCTAGTTCGTCCGGACAGGGGGTTCCCCAGCAAGAGACCCAGTACTTC. Protein sequence: CSASSSGQGVPQQETQYF.

The chain carries TRBV24-1 and TRBJ2-7; 8 bases agree with TRBD1. The CDR3 is made up of 16 amino acids. Germline V gene data show CDR1 as KGHDR and CDR2 as SFDVKD. J lost 0 bases, V lost 8 bases, and 11 bases had no gene match. The CDR3 protein is CATNPGTGITSYEQYF. DNA for the CDR3: TGTGCCACCAATCCCGGGACAGGAATTACCTCCTACGAGCAGTACTTC.

The chain combines TRBV9 with TRBJ2-7; 7 nucleotides align to TRBD2. The CDR3 length is 15 residues. With 3 bases clipped from V and 1 base from J, the junction kept 7 bases outside the gene matches. CDR1 is SGDLS, CDR2 YYNGEE, per germline. This chain's CDR3 is CASSDGGDWSYEQYF. The CDR3 bases are TGTGCCAGCAGCGATGGGGGGGACTGGTCCTACGAGCAGTACTTC.

Comments on this clonotype: This may come from a read error, since a much larger clone is one base off. The chain carries TRBV7-2 and TRBJ2-3; TRBD2 aligns across 8 bases. Germline V gene sequence: CDR1 SGHTA, CDR2 FQGNSA. This CDR3 region has 18 residues. V shed 1 base, J shed 2 bases, and the junction held 11 bases outside the gene matches. CDR3 nucleotide sequence: TGTGCCAGCAGCTTAGTTTTCGGAACGGGAGGGGACACAGATACGCAGTATTTT. Its translation: CASSLVFGTGGDTDTQYF.

This clonotype was observed a handful of times. The rearrangement uses TRBV7-2 and TRBJ1-1; TRBD1 matches 10 bases. Trimming removed 4 bases from V and 10 bases from J; junction bases left unmatched: 9. This CDR3 has 14 amino acids. Germline V gene data show CDR1 as SGHTA and CDR2 as FQGNSA. CDR3 sequence: CASSSTGGGLAAFF. The CDR3 coding sequence is TGTGCCAGCAGCTCGACAGGGGGCGGGCTTGCAGCTTTCTTT.

This clonotype was seen a handful of times. This may come from a read error, since a much larger clone is one base off. The chain employs TRBV28 and TRBJ2-3; D is possibly TRBD2 (6 bases). V lost 5 bases and J lost 4, with 13 bases in between. Per germline, CDR1 MDHEN and CDR2 SYDVKM. The CDR3 contains 14 residues. CDR3 nucleotides: TGTGCCAGCAGTCCCCCCGCGGGGCCAGATACGCAGTATTTT. Its translation: CASSPPAGPDTQYF.

The sample holds many counts of this clonotype. The genes are TRBV6-1 and TRBJ2-7, with 10 bases fitting TRBD1. This CDR3 is 13 amino acids long. In germline, CDR1 is MNHNS, CDR2 SASEGT. V lost 6 bases to trimming and J lost 5 bases; unmatched junction nucleotides: 4. The CDR3 spells CASSGTGVNEQYF. The CDR3 DNA is TGTGCCAGCAGCGGGACAGGGGTCAACGAGCAGTACTTC.

This clonotype has a count of ten or more. The chain is built from TRBV6-5 and TRBJ2-2; no clear D gene. Germline V CDR1 and CDR2: MNHEY, SVGAGI. Trimming removed 2 bases at V and 6 bases at J, with 13 bases between. The CDR3 extends over 15 amino acids. In DNA, the CDR3 is TGTGCCAGCAGTTACGGAGTGCCTTGGGCCGGGGAGCTGTTTTTT. Translating it yields CASSYGVPWAGELFF.

This clonotype has a count of ten or more. The V and J genes are TRBV5-1 and TRBJ2-1, with 16 bases lining up with TRBD2. The germline CDR1 and CDR2 sequences are SGHRS and YFSETQ. V shed 4 bases and J 0 bases; nucleotides not matched to a gene: 10. The CDR3 sequence is 20 residues long. The CDR3 spells CASSPLGLAGGPSSYNEQFF. CDR3 sequence (DNA): TGCGCCAGCAGCCCCCTGGGACTAGCGGGAGGGCCAAGCTCCTACAATGAGCAGTTCTTC.

This clonotype appeared once. The V gene is TRBV19, the J gene TRBJ1-1; D gene unclear. Germline-derived CDR1 and CDR2 are LNHDA and SQIVND (reference sequence). This CDR3 spans 13 amino acids. Trimming left V 5 bases short and J 5 bases short, with 12 bases between. CDR3 sequence: CASSVLLGTEAFF. CDR3 in DNA: TGTGCCAGTAGTGTCCTCCTTGGGACTGAAGCTTTCTTT.

This rearrangement joins TRBV15 to TRBJ2-3, with D unresolved. CDR3 length: 18 residues. V was pared by 3 bases and J by 3 bases, with 22 bases between. Germline V gives CDR1 LNHNV, CDR2 YYDKDF (reference sequence). CDR3 loop: CATSRAFGALRGTDTQYF. CDR3 bases: TGTGCCACCAGCAGGGCCTTTGGAGCGCTAAGAGGAACAGATACGCAGTATTTT. The variable domain in full, with the rest retrieved from reference TRBV15 and TRBJ2-3, is DAMVIQNPRYQVTQFGKPVTLSCSQTLNHNVMYWYQQKSSQAPKLLFHYYDKDFNNEADTPDNFQSRRPNTSFCFLDIRSPGLGDTAMYLCATSRAFGALRGTDTQYFGPGTRLTVL.

Of note for this clonotype: It may be a read error: a sequence one base away is much more abundant. The V call is TRBV24-1, the J call TRBJ2-5; TRBD2 is a possible D gene (6 bases). With the DNA end fitting TRBJ2-1 better, the J assignment may be wrong. In germline, CDR1 is KGHDR, CDR2 SFDVKD. The CDR3 loop spans 12 amino acids. The CDR3 here is CATSGREETQFF. The CDR3 DNA follows: TGTGCCACCAGTGGGAGGGAAGAGACCCAGTTCTTC.

Many counts were recorded for this clonotype. V and J are TRBV5-1 and TRBJ2-3; D is perhaps TRBD2 (6 bases). The ends were cut back, 4 bases at V and 0 bases at J, with 15 bases in the middle. The V gene's germline CDR1 is SGHRS and CDR2 YFSETQ. The CDR3 runs to 16 residues. The CDR3 DNA sequence: TGCGCCAGCAGCGACGTGGGGGGAGCGAGCACAGATACGCAGTATTTT. Its translation is CASSDVGGASTDTQYF.